This TCR beta chain derives from a study of beta chain features in type 1 diabetes. Expressed TCRB transcripts were sequenced because the entire RNA isolate underwent reverse transcription. Assay used: immunoSEQ multiplex PCR; TCRdb lists only in-frame clones, some missing. This sample has some 700,000 clones; around 15% occur once, and the top ten carry 0.022%. The sample holds a few counts of this clone. Its antigen remains unknown. General study results and limits: High-TCR-expressing cells could be over-represented by cDNA sequencing. In every one of the four CD4+ subsets, TCRB CDR3s were moderately but significantly shorter in Type 1 diabetes patients.

In germline, CDR1 is SEHNR, CDR2 FQNEAQ (reference sequence). The CDR3 sequence is 14 residues long. Trimming left V 5 bases short and J 6 bases short, with 16 bases between. This receptor was taken from a man younger than 35 with type 1 diabetes. Material for sequencing was naive CD4+ T cells from blood. V gene TRBV7-9 combines with J gene TRBJ1-2; D perhaps matches TRBD1 (6 bases). The CDR3 here is CASSPEGGPHGYTF. In DNA form, the CDR3 reads TGTGCCAGCAGCCCAGAGGGGGGGCCACATGGCTACACCTTC.